This T cell receptor (beta chain) was captured by sequencing in a study of T cells in Graves' hyperthyroidism and ophthalmopathy. The sample holds many counts of this clonotype. Authors of the study amplified TCR beta CDR3 regions from RNA transcripts. Using the HTBI primer set, a first-round RT-PCR was run on the TCR CDR3. TCRdb reprocessed the multiplex PCR reads with MiXCR, giving one entry per CDR3 protein. This sample yields roughly 570,000 distinct CDR3 sequences, of which 40% to 55% are seen a single time; around 8% belongs to the top ten. The CDR3 is 14 amino acids. From germline, CDR1 is SGHRS and CDR2 YFSETQ. V dropped 7 bases and J dropped 0; count of bases not matched to a gene: 4. It was considered stable Graves' hyperthyroidism when ophthalmopathy did not progress within 18 months. Diagnosis rested on symptoms, serum thyroxine and TRAb, thyroid ultrasound, and orbital computed tomography.

V and J are TRBV5-1 and TRBJ1-5, with TRBD1 identical over 7 bases. Sequencing was carried out using peripheral blood or thyroid tissue (not recorded which). The clonotype was recovered from a woman younger than 30 with Graves' hyperthyroidism. The CDR3 here is CASPGQVSNQPQHF. CDR3 bases: TGCGCCAGCCCCGGACAGGTTAGCAATCAGCCCCAGCATTTT.